What follows describes a single T cell receptor beta chain. This sample is part of a study of blood T cell repertoires in COVID-19. The assay was immunoSEQ multiplex PCR, and TCRdb's table has in-frame clones only and misses some. The sample records a few hundred thousand clones, roughly 86% being singletons. Sequencing was done on a sample of peripheral blood. This TCR was sampled from a man aged 40-50 years who had recovered from COVID-19.

CDR3 in amino acids: CSGQGGSEQYF. The CDR3 region has the DNA TGCAGTGGCCAAGGGGGCAGCGAGCAGTACTTC. The V and J genes are TRBV20-1 and TRBJ2-7; 7 nucleotides align to TRBD1. Germline CDR1 DFQATT, CDR2 SNEGSKA (reference sequence). V gave up 7 bases and J gave up 6 bases; unmatched junction bases: 6. The CDR3 extends over 11 amino acids.